This T cell receptor beta chain is drawn from a study of OX40 agonist ivuxolimab in advanced cancers. Study results and limitations: Relative to CD4+ cells, CD8+ T cells on average had more expanded clones. The investigators did not determine what antigen specificity the expanded peripheral T cells had.

Notes on this clone: Antigen unknown. This likely came from a read error, as a far larger clone is one base away.

In germline, CDR1 is SQVTM, CDR2 ANQGSEA. There are 13 residues in the CDR3. Method: immunoSEQ multiplex PCR; TCRdb's copy keeps in-frame clones and lacks some. The profile shows 90,000 to 100,000 clones, 90% to 95% of them singletons. The receptor was derived from an adult with an advanced solid tumor such as melanoma, head and neck, liver or kidney cancer. This specimen was CD4+ or CD8+ T cells sorted from blood, taken in a trial of the OX40 agonist ivuxolimab. The V gene is TRBV29-1, the J gene TRBJ2-1, with 9 bases that match TRBD2. CDR3 DNA sequence: TGCAACGTTCTCCTAGCGGGACCCAATGAGCAGTTCTTC. It encodes CNVLLAGPNEQFF.